The 20 T cell receptor beta chains reported below all come from one sample, sequenced in a study of vaccination effects on CD4 cells after COVID-19 (dated by TCRdb to between 2021 and 2024). The library was prepared using the immunoSEQ multiplex PCR assay. Entries here come from immuneACCESS through TCRdb and include only in-frame sequences with V and J called. Some clones fail to appear in such tables; in the studies checked, an unresolved V gene covers under half of the shortfall, and the cause of the remainder is unknown. The sample profile shows 15,000 or so clones; over 70% of them were found once. The ten largest clones capture around 23% of the sample. To identify antigen-specific CD4+ T cell clonotypes by their expansion, the ViraFEST assay first stimulated PBMC with viral peptide pools and then applied TCR sequencing. After more than nine days of culture, CD4+ T cells were isolated with the EasySep CD4+ T cell isolation kit. PCR-confirmed SARS-CoV-2 infection had occurred in convalescent patients between March and December 2020, before the Alpha, Beta and Delta variants emerged in the United States. Two doses of either the BNT162b2 or the mRNA-1273 mRNA SARS-CoV-2 vaccine were administered to participants.

Their antigens are not known. Sequences were derived from CD4+ T cells from PBMCs cultured with HCoV-NL63 spike peptides, sampled after COVID-19 vaccination. The cell subset or site label for this specimen denotes: HCoV-NL63 spike overlapping peptide pool stimulation. Source of these receptors: a human donor who had a prior SARS-CoV-2 infection.

Concerning this clone itself: Other DNA sequences in the same sample also yield this CDR3. The rearrangement links TRBV11-3 to TRBJ2-7; weak D call: TRBD2 (5 bases). This CDR3 has 13 residues. Germline V gene data show CDR1 as SGHNT and CDR2 as YENEEA. V dropped 5 bases and J dropped 7 bases, with 15 bases sitting between them. Here the CDR3 DNA reads TGTGCCAGCAGCCTAGTCGCCGCGGGTGAGCAGTACTTC. Translation: CASSLVAAGEQYF.

The chain joins TRBV7-8 to TRBJ2-3; the D gene could be TRBD1 or TRBD2 (6 bases each). CDR1 SGHVS and CDR2 FQNEAQ come from the germline V gene. Trimming took off 3 bases at V and 5 bases at J, with 12 bases between the two ends. The CDR3 spans 14 residues. The CDR3: CASSLRGDLDTQYF. Here the CDR3 DNA reads TGTGCCAGCAGCTTGAGGGGGGATTTAGATACGCAGTATTTT.

The chain combines TRBV24-1 with TRBJ2-3; unclear D gene. CDR3 length: 13 residues. Per germline, CDR1 KGHDR and CDR2 SFDVKD. Trimming left V 6 bases short and J 0 bases short, with 6 bases between. The CDR3 reads CATSTGSTDTQYF. The CDR3 DNA follows: TGTGCCACCAGTACTGGAAGCACAGATACGCAGTATTTT.

This clone was detected only a few times. The V and J genes are TRBV5-5 and TRBJ1-5; tentative D call: TRBD1 (5 bases). Germline V lookup: CDR1 SGHKS, CDR2 YYEKEE (reference sequence). Trimming pared 4 bases from V and 11 bases from J, leaving 13 bases between. CDR3 length: 12 amino acids. The CDR3 protein is CASSPDSLTQHF. DNA of the CDR3: TGTGCCAGCAGCCCCGACAGTTTGACCCAGCATTTT.

The V gene is TRBV6-2 or TRBV6-3, the J gene TRBJ2-1, with a weak D call TRBD2 (5 bases). The CDR3 is made up of 14 amino acids. The germline V and J ends were trimmed by 2 bases and 4 bases, with 9 bases remaining between them. Germline CDR1 is MNHEY and CDR2 is SVGEGT. CDR3 region: CASSYGGSYNEQFF. CDR3 nucleotides: TGTGCCAGCAGTTACGGCGGGTCATACAATGAGCAGTTCTTC.

V is TRBV11-2 and J is TRBJ2-7; D tentatively reads TRBD1 or TRBD2 (5 bases each). Between the trimmed V and J ends, which lost 4 bases and 0 bases, there was a span of 16 bases. Germline values: CDR1 SGHAT, CDR2 FQNNGV. The CDR3 runs 16 residues. In nucleotides, the CDR3 is TGTGCCAGCAGCTCAGTGAGGGGTCCGAGCTCCTACGAGCAGTACTTC. Protein product: CASSSVRGPSSYEQYF. Full variable domain (rest looked up from reference TRBV11-2 and TRBJ2-7): EAGVAQSPRYKIIEKRQSVAFWCNPISGHATLYWYQQILGQGPKLLIQFQNNGVVDDSQLPKDRFSAERLKGVDSTLKIQPAKLEDSAVYLCASSSVRGPSSYEQYFGPGTRLTVT.

This chain links TRBV5-1 with TRBJ1-2; the D gene is possibly TRBD1 (6 bases). From germline, CDR1 is SGHRS and CDR2 YFSETQ. Between the trimmed V and J ends, which lost 4 bases and 0 bases, there was a span of 16 bases. This CDR3 has 16 residues. The CDR3 protein is CASSNPAGGANYGYTF. The CDR3 nucleotides read TGCGCCAGCAGCAACCCGGCCGGGGGCGCTAACTATGGCTACACCTTC. The complete variable domain, with remaining parts taken from reference TRBV5-1 and TRBJ1-2, reads KAGVTQTPRYLIKTRGQQVTLSCSPISGHRSVSWYQQTPGQGLQFLFEYFSETQRNKGNFPGRFSGRQFSNSRSEMNVSTLELGDSALYLCASSNPAGGANYGYTFGSGTRLTVV.

This clone was seen more than once but under ten times. V is TRBV2 and J is TRBJ2-1, with 10 positions matching TRBD2. In germline, CDR1 is SNHLY, CDR2 FYNNEI. The junction had 3 bases not matched to a gene; V was cut back by 6 bases and J by 1 base. This CDR3 has 15 residues. In DNA, the CDR3 is TGTGCCAGCAGGACTAGCGGGTCTTCCTACAATGAGCAGTTCTTC. This codes for CASRTSGSSYNEQFF.

V gene TRBV2 combines with J gene TRBJ2-1; TRBD2 matches at 7 bases. This CDR3 contains 15 residues. V gave up 8 bases and J gave up 4 bases; unmatched junction bases: 11. Germline loops: CDR1 SNHLY, CDR2 FYNNEI. In DNA form, the CDR3 reads TGTGCCAGCCAGACTGAGGCGGGGGATTACAATGAGCAGTTCTTC. It is translated as CASQTEAGDYNEQFF. The full variable domain, rest sourced from reference TRBV2 and TRBJ2-1, is EPEVTQTPSHQVTQMGQEVILRCVPISNHLYFYWYRQILGQKVEFLVSFYNNEISEKSEIFDDQFSVERPDGSNFTLKIRSTKLEDSAMYFCASQTEAGDYNEQFFGPGTRLTVL.

The chain combines TRBV19 with TRBJ2-2; a weak D match, TRBD1 (6 bases). The CDR3 length is 16 residues. CDR1 is LNHDA and CDR2 is SQIVND in the germline V gene (reference sequence). V was cut by 3 bases and J by 0 bases, with 11 bases left in between. CDR3 sequence (DNA): TGTGCCAGTAGTATCACCGGGACAACGAACACCGGGGAGCTGTTTTTT. Its protein product is CASSITGTTNTGELFF.

The genes are TRBV19 and TRBJ1-5; D might be TRBD1 (5 bases). V was shortened by 3 bases and J by 7 bases, with 19 bases between the two germline ends. The CDR3 totals 16 residues. Germline V gene sequence: CDR1 LNHDA, CDR2 SQIVND (reference sequence). CDR3 bases: TGTGCCAGTAGTATTTTTGGCAGGGCTACCCTACAGCCCCAGCATTTT. This gives the protein CASSIFGRATLQPQHF.

The V call is TRBV4-3, the J call TRBJ1-2, with 7 bases identical to TRBD1. V lost 0 bases and J lost 3; bases outside the gene matches: 7. Germline values: CDR1 LGHNA, CDR2 YSLEER. This CDR3 region has 16 residues. The CDR3 nucleotides are TGCGCCAGCAGCCAAGATCCAACAGGGGCTTACTATGGCTACACCTTC. Translation gives CASSQDPTGAYYGYTF.

V and J are TRBV6-5 and TRBJ1-6; 9 nucleotides line up with TRBD1. V was pared by 6 bases and J by 9 bases, with 6 bases of the junction left unmatched. CDR3 size: 14 residues. The V gene's germline CDR1 is MNHEY and CDR2 SVGAGI. CDR3 DNA: TGTGCCAGCAGAGGGGACAGGGAATTTTCACCCCTCCACTTT. Translating it yields CASRGDREFSPLHF.

This clone was seen a single time. The chain employs TRBV3-1 (or the pseudogene TRBV3-2) and TRBJ2-1, with TRBD2 identical over 9 bases. V shed 0 bases, J shed 2 bases, and the junction held 5 bases outside the gene matches. Germline V gene lookup returns CDR1 LGHDT and CDR2 YNNKEL (reference sequence). This CDR3 contains 17 residues. The CDR3 spells CASSQEPAGGPYNEQFF. In nucleotides, the CDR3 is TGTGCCAGCAGCCAAGAACCCGCGGGGGGGCCCTACAATGAGCAGTTCTTC.

The J gene is TRBJ1-3, the V gene TRBV9; D gene ambiguous. V was pared by 5 bases and J by 3 bases, with 3 bases between. The germline CDR1 and CDR2 sequences are SGDLS and YYNGEE. The CDR3 sequence is 11 residues long. The CDR3 coding sequence is TGTGCCAGCAGTGTTGGAAACACCATATATTTT. The encoded protein is CASSVGNTIYF.

V usage is TRBV4-3 and J usage is TRBJ1-2; TRBD1 aligns across 7 bases. V shed 4 bases, J shed 0 bases, and the junction held 11 bases outside the gene matches. The CDR3 consists of 17 residues. Germline CDR1 reads LGHNA; CDR2 reads YSLEER. CDR3 nucleotides: TGCGCCAGCAGCCCCTACCAGACAGGGATAGCTAACTATGGCTACACCTTC. This translates into CASSPYQTGIANYGYTF.

The V call is TRBV5-5, the J call TRBJ2-2; 7 bases match TRBD1. CDR3 length: 19 residues. Trimming at V came to 4 bases and at J to 5 bases, leaving 20 bases not matched to a gene. In germline, CDR1 is SGHKS, CDR2 YYEKEE (reference sequence). CDR3 sequence (DNA): TGTGCCAGCAGCCCCTTTGGAACGACAGGGAGTCTGATGACCGGGGAGCTGTTTTTT. Protein: CASSPFGTTGSLMTGELFF.

The chain couples TRBV29-1 to TRBJ2-2; no clear D. Germline lookup yields CDR1 SQVTM and CDR2 ANQGSEA. V was pared by 7 bases and J by 2 bases, with 14 bases between. There are 14 residues in the CDR3. The CDR3: CSGQRGVNTGELFF. As DNA, the CDR3 is TGCAGCGGTCAACGAGGCGTAAACACCGGGGAGCTGTTTTTT.

J is TRBJ1-1 and V is TRBV5-1; TRBD1 is a possible D gene (6 bases). The CDR3 is 17 residues long. The V and J ends lost 2 bases and 4 bases respectively, with 21 bases between them. CDR1 SGHRS and CDR2 YFSETQ come from the germline V gene. For the CDR3, the DNA is TGCGCCAGCAGCTTTGTTCCCGGACAGCGGTGGGGCACTGAAGCTTTCTTT. Translation gives CASSFVPGQRWGTEAFF.

This rearrangement joins TRBV19 to TRBJ2-1; TRBD2 is a possible D gene (7 bases). The CDR3 is 13 residues long. From germline, CDR1 is LNHDA and CDR2 SQIVND (reference sequence). V was cut by 4 bases and J by 8 bases, with 12 bases left in between. The CDR3 DNA is TGTGCCAGTAGTAAGGGGGGGAGGGATGAGCAGTTCTTC. Translation gives CASSKGGRDEQFF.